The clone carrying this T cell receptor beta chain occurred a few times. Antigen: not known. This entry belongs to a study of CD8+CD57+ T cells in acquired aplastic anemia. The wider study: Sorted CD4+ and CD8+ cells yielded roughly 3.5 ug of DNA on average.

V was clipped by 0 bases and J by 2 bases; unmatched bases: 2. The CDR3 consists of 16 residues. CDR1 is SGDLS and CDR2 is YYNGEE in the germline V gene. Both TCR beta VDJ combination and CDR3 sequence profiling were carried out. Genomic DNA was the template for this profiling. Using its own MiXCR run on the reads, TCRdb lists one record per CDR3 protein. The sample gives some 190,000 distinct CDR3 sequences, around 50% of which show up once; approximately 15% is in the top ten. Study-wide findings and caveats: Found in both controls and patients were approximately 30 CD8+ CDR3 sequences. Patients and controls had CD8+ Simpson's diversity values that were not significantly distinct.

This sequence was found in a human donor in good health, serving as a control. The sequenced sample consisted of sorted CD4+, CD8+, or CD8+CD57+ T cells (not recorded which) from PBMCs. The rearrangement links TRBV9 to TRBJ2-5; the match to TRBD2 covers 12 bases. The CDR3 DNA follows: TGTGCCAGCAGCGTAGATGGACTAGCGGGGCAAGAGACCCAGTACTTC. Its translation is CASSVDGLAGQETQYF.